The 20 T cell receptor beta chains listed next were all sequenced from one sample in a study of identical twins' blood T cells. TCRdb ran MiXCR on the 5' RACE reads and lists one entry per CDR3 protein. The sample lists roughly 340,000 distinct CDR3 sequences; about 28% were seen once. Sample: PBMCs. These receptors were collected from a woman aged 18 to 50 in good health.

This clonotype was detected only a few times. The chain is built from TRBV10-3 and TRBJ1-5, with D possibly being TRBD1 (5 bases). Between the trimmed V and J ends, which lost 0 bases and 5 bases, there was a span of 8 bases. The CDR3 length is 14 residues. CDR1 and CDR2 (germline): ENHRY, SYGVKD. The CDR3 region has the DNA TGTGCCATCAGTGAGTCAGGGGCCGATCAGCCCCAGCATTTT. Translated, it gives CAISESGADQPQHF.

The V and J genes are TRBV19 and TRBJ1-2; D remains ambiguous. V was pared by 5 bases and J by 5 bases, with 12 bases between. This CDR3 region has 13 residues. CDR1 LNHDA and CDR2 SQIVND come from the germline V gene (reference sequence). CDR3 sequence: CASSAPPGYGYTF. Here the CDR3 DNA reads TGTGCCAGTAGTGCCCCCCCGGGGTATGGCTACACCTTC.

The CDR3 nucleotides are TGTGCCAGCTCACCACAGAGCTCCTACGAGCAGTACTTC. Protein product: CASSPQSSYEQYF. The chain is built from TRBV18 and TRBJ2-7; no definite D call. The CDR3 spans 13 residues. Looked up from germline, CDR1 is KGHSH and CDR2 is LQKENI. Trimming pared 1 base from V and 0 bases from J, leaving 4 bases between.

The DNA of the CDR3 is TGTGCCTCAGGACAGAGTTCAAAAAACACCGGGGAGCTGTTTTTT. Translating gives CASGQSSKNTGELFF. The chain joins TRBV30 to TRBJ2-2; D perhaps matches TRBD1 (6 bases). CDR3 size: 15 residues. V was pared by 7 bases and J by 2 bases, with 17 bases between. CDR1 is GTSNPN, CDR2 SVGIG, per germline (reference sequence).

This clonotype occurred a few times. This chain links TRBV3-1 with TRBJ1-4; no clear D gene. The CDR3 runs 15 residues. Germline V gene sequence: CDR1 LGHDT, CDR2 YNNKEL (reference sequence). The V and J ends lost 6 bases and 4 bases respectively, with 15 bases between them. The CDR3 spells CASSFSSGINEKLFF. DNA for the CDR3: TGTGCCAGCAGTTTTAGCTCGGGGATTAATGAAAAACTGTTTTTT.

This clonotype appeared a few times. The gene calls are TRBV12-3 or TRBV12-4 and TRBJ1-4; a possible D gene is TRBD1 (6 bases). V was pared by 9 bases and J by 7 bases, with 18 bases between. This CDR3 contains 14 residues. The CDR3 sequence: CASSIFNRVEKLFF. The CDR3 coding sequence is TGTGCCAGTAGTATTTTTAACAGGGTTGAAAAACTGTTTTTT.

This clonotype came up a few times. The chain joins TRBV6-5 to TRBJ2-3, with TRBD1 identical over 10 bases. CDR3 length: 18 amino acids. The V segment lost 0 bases and the J segment 5 bases; nucleotides outside the gene matches: 11. Germline CDR1 is MNHEY and CDR2 is SVGAGI. Here the CDR3 reads CASSYSPPGQGMEDTQYF. The CDR3, as DNA: TGTGCCAGCAGTTACTCACCACCGGGACAGGGGATGGAAGATACGCAGTATTTT.

This clonotype occurred a few times. The chain combines TRBV24-1 with TRBJ2-1, with 9 nucleotides matching TRBD2. Germline values: CDR1 KGHDR, CDR2 SFDVKD. Losses at the gene ends were 5 bases for V and 7 bases for J; bases not matched to a gene: 5. The CDR3 runs 14 residues. As DNA, the CDR3 is TGTGCCACCAGTGGATCTAGCGGGACGAATGAGCAGTTCTTC. It is translated as CATSGSSGTNEQFF.

Concerning this clonotype itself: This may come from a read error, since a much larger clone is one base off. The V call is TRBV27, the J call TRBJ1-6; TRBD1 matches at 9 bases. Losses at the gene ends were 8 bases for V and 11 bases for J; bases not matched to a gene: 4. CDR3 length: 12 residues. Germline loops: CDR1 MNHEY, CDR2 SMNVEV (reference sequence). The CDR3 region is CASGQGKPPLHF. The CDR3, as DNA: TGTGCCAGCGGACAGGGGAAGCCACCCCTCCACTTT.

This clonotype was picked up a small number of times. This chain joins TRBV7-8 and TRBJ1-4; D gene uncertain. CDR3 length equals 14 residues. The V gene lost 8 bases and the J gene lost 0 bases, with 10 bases spanning the gap. CDR1 and CDR2 (germline): SGHVS, FQNEAQ. The CDR3 DNA is TGTGCCAGCTCGGGTGACACAACTAATGAAAAACTGTTTTTT. This sequence encodes CASSGDTTNEKLFF.

This clonotype has a handful of counts. The chain uses TRBV19 and TRBJ2-6; no clear D. Per germline, CDR1 LNHDA and CDR2 SQIVND (reference sequence). CDR3 size: 15 residues. V lost 3 bases and J 0 bases, leaving 6 bases between the germline ends. In DNA, the CDR3 is TGTGCCAGTAGTATTGACGGCTCTGGGGCCAACGTCCTGACTTTC. Its translation: CASSIDGSGANVLTF.

This clonotype was seen more than once but under ten times. This chain connects TRBV4-3 to TRBJ2-1; D unclear. V was clipped by 4 bases and J by 4 bases, with 11 bases between them. This CDR3 region has 14 residues. Per the germline V gene, CDR1 is LGHNA and CDR2 is YSLEER. The CDR3 region has the DNA TGCGCCAGCAGCCCGACGGAGAGTTACAATGAGCAGTTCTTC. As protein: CASSPTESYNEQFF.

In regard to this clonotype: It may be a read error: a sequence one base away is much more abundant. V gene TRBV20-1 combines with J gene TRBJ1-2; D unclear. CDR1 is DFQATT and CDR2 is SNEGSKA in the germline V gene (reference sequence). The CDR3 length is 12 residues. CDR3 region: CGASPGLYGYTF. The CDR3 nucleotides read TGCGGTGCTAGTCCCGGGCTCTATGGCTACACCTTC.

The chain employs TRBV5-1 and TRBJ2-1; D is uncertain. Germline V CDR1 and CDR2: SGHRS, YFSETQ. The ends were cut back, 4 bases at V and 7 bases at J, with 12 bases in the middle. The CDR3 is 13 residues long. In DNA, the CDR3 is TGCGCCAGCAGCCGGCTCGACGAAAATGAGCAGTTCTTC. Protein product: CASSRLDENEQFF.

This clonotype was found a few times. The chain employs TRBV29-1 and TRBJ1-1, with D uncertain. This CDR3 is 12 amino acids long. Germline assignment: CDR1 SQVTM and CDR2 ANQGSEA. For the CDR3, the DNA is TGCAGTGGGGTACTGCCGAACACTGAAGCTTTCTTT. As protein: CSGVLPNTEAFF.

This clonotype showed up just a few times. This sequence joins TRBV6-5 and TRBJ1-3, with 8 bases aligning to TRBD1. Trimming cost V 6 bases and J 0 bases; bases outside gene matches: 13. Germline loops: CDR1 MNHEY, CDR2 SVGAGI. The CDR3 totals 18 residues. The CDR3, as DNA: TGTGCCAGCAGACCTACGCCGGGACAGGCGAGCTCTGGAAACACCATATATTTT. Protein product: CASRPTPGQASSGNTIYF.

This clonotype was seen repeatedly, ten times or more. This chain connects TRBV10-2 to TRBJ1-1; D unclear. Germline CDR1 WSHSY, CDR2 SAAADI. V lost 3 bases and J lost 4, with 9 bases in between. The CDR3 extends over 13 amino acids. The CDR3 nucleotides read TGCGCCAGCAGTGACCTCATAGGCACTGAAGCTTTCTTT. Its protein product is CASSDLIGTEAFF.

The sample holds a few counts of this clonotype. The V call is TRBV20-1, the J call TRBJ2-5, with D hard to call. The CDR3 spans 14 residues. Germline V gene data show CDR1 as DFQATT and CDR2 as SNEGSKA (reference sequence). V lost 0 bases to trimming and J lost 5 bases, with 13 bases between them. The DNA for the CDR3 is TGCAGTGCTAGAGAGCTGGTAGACGTGGAGACCCAGTACTTC. Translating it yields CSARELVDVETQYF.

The rearrangement uses TRBV6-5 and TRBJ2-2; D is unclear. CDR1 MNHEY and CDR2 SVGAGI come from the germline V gene. V was clipped by 6 bases and J by 2 bases, with 19 bases between them. The CDR3 runs 17 residues. Here the CDR3 reads CASSQSPSAFNTGELFF. CDR3 bases: TGTGCCAGCAGCCAGTCCCCTTCTGCGTTTAACACCGGGGAGCTGTTTTTT.

This sequence joins TRBV19 and TRBJ2-7, with D perhaps TRBD1 or TRBD2 (7 bases each). Between the trimmed V and J ends, which lost 5 bases and 1 base, there was a span of 12 bases. This CDR3 spans 14 amino acids. Germline-derived CDR1 and CDR2 are LNHDA and SQIVND (reference sequence). CDR3 in DNA: TGTGCCAGTAGTTGGCAGGGGGGGTCCTACGAGCAGTACTTC. Residues: CASSWQGGSYEQYF.